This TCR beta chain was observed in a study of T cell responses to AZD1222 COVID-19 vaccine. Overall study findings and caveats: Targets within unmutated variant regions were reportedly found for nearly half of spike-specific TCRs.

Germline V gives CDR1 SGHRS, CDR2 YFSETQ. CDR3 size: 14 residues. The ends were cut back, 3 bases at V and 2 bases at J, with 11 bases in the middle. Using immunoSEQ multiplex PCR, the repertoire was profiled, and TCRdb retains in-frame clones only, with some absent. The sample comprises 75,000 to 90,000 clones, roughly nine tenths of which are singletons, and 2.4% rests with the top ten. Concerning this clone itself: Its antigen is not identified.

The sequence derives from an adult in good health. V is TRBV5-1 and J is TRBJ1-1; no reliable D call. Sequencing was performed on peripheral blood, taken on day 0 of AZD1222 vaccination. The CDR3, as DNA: TGCGCCAGCAGCTCGACCGGGATAAACACTGAAGCTTTCTTT. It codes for CASSSTGINTEAFF.